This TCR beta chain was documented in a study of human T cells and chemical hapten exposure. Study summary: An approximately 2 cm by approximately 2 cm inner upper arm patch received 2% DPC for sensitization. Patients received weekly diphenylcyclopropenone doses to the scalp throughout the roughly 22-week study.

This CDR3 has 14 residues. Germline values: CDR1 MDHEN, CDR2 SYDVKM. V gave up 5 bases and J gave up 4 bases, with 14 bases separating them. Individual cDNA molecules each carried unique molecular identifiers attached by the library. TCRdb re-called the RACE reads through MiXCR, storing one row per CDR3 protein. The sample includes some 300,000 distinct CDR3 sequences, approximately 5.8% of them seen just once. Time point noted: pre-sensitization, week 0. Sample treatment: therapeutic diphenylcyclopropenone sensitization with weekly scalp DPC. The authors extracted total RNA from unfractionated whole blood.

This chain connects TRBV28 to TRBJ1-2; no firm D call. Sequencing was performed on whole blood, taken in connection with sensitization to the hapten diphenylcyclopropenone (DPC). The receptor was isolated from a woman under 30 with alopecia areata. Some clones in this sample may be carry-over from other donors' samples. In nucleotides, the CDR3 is TGTGCCAGCAGTCCCTTCGGATCCTTCTATGGCTACACCTTC. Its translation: CASSPFGSFYGYTF.